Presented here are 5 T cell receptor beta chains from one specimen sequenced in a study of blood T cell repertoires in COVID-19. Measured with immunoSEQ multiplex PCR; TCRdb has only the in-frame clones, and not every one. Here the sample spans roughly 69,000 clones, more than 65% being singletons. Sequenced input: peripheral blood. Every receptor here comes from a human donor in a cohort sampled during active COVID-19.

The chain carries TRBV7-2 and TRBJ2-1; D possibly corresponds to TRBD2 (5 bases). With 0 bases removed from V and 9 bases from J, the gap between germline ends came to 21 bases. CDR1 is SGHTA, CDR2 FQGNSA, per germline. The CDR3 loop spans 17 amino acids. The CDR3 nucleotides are TGTGCCAGCAGCTTAGCTGCGCTAGCAAACCGGTTCGGTGAGCAGTTCTTC. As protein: CASSLAALANRFGEQFF.

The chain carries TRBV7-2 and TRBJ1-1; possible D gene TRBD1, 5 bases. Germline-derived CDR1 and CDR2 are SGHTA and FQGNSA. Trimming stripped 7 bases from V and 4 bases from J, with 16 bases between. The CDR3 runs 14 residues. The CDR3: CASKRSRGSTEAFF. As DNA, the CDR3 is TGTGCCAGCAAAAGATCTCGGGGGAGCACTGAAGCTTTCTTT.

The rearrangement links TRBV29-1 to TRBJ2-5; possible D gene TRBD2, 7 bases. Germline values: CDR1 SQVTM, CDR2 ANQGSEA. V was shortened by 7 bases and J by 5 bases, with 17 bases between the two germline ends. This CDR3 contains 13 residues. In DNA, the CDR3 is TGCAGCGGGAGCCAGAGGGGGGGGGAGACCCAGTACTTC. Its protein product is CSGSQRGGETQYF.

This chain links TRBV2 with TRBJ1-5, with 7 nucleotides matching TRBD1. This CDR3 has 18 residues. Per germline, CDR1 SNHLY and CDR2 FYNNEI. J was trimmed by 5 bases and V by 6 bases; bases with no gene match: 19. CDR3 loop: CASSVGGQPVGSYQPQHF. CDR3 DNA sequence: TGTGCCAGCAGCGTAGGGGGACAGCCTGTTGGATCCTATCAGCCCCAGCATTTT.

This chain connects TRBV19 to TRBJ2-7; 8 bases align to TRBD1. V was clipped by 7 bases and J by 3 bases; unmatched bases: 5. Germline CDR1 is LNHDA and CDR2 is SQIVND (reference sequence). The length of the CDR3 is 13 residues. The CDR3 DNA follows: TGTGCCAGTAAATCCGGGACAGGCTACGAGCAGTACTTC. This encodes CASKSGTGYEQYF.